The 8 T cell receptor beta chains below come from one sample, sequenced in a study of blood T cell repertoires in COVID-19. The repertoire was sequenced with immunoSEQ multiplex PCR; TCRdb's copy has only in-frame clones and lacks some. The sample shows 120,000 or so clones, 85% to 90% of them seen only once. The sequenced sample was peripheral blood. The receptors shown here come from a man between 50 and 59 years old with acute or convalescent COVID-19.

This CDR3 reads CASSSPRRILVFYTF. CDR3 DNA: TGTGCCAGCAGCTCCCCTCGGAGAATCCTCGTTTTCTACACCTTC. The V call is TRBV11-3, the J call TRBJ1-2; D remains ambiguous. There are 15 residues in the CDR3. Trimming left V 4 bases short and J 10 bases short, with 22 bases between. Germline V gives CDR1 SGHNT, CDR2 YENEEA.

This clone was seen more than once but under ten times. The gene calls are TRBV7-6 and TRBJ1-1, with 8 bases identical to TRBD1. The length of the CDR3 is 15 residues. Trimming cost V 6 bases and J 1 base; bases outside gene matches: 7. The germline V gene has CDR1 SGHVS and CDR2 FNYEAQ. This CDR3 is CASSQTGTGNTEAFF. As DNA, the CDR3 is TGTGCCAGCAGTCAAACCGGGACAGGGAACACTGAAGCTTTCTTT. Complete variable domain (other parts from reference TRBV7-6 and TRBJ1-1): GAGVSQSPRYKVTKRGQDVALRCDPISGHVSLYWYRQALGQGPEFLTYFNYEAQQDKSGLPNDRFSAERPEGSISTLTIQRTEQRDSAMYRCASSQTGTGNTEAFFGQGTRLTVV.

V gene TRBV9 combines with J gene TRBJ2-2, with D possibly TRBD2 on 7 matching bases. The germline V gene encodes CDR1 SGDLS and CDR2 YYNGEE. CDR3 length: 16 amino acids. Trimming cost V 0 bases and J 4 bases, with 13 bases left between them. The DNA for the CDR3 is TGTGCCAGCAGCGTAGACGTGGGAGGGGGCACCGGGGAGCTGTTTTTT. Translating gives CASSVDVGGGTGELFF. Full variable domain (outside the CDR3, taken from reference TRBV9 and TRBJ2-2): DSGVTQTPKHLITATGQRVTLRCSPRSGDLSVYWYQQSLDQGLQFLIQYYNGEERAKGNILERFSAQQFPDLHSELNLSSLELGDSALYFCASSVDVGGGTGELFFGEGSRLTVL.

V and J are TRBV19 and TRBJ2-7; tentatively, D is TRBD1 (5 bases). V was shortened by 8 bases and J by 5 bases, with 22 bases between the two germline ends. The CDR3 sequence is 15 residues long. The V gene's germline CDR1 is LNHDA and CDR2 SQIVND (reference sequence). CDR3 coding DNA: TGTGCCAGTCGCCCACGGACCAGACAGAGCGACGAGCAGTACTTC. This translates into CASRPRTRQSDEQYF.

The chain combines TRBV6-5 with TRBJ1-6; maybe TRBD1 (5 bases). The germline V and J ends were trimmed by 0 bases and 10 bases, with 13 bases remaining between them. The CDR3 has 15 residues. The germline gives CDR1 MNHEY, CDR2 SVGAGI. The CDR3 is CASSYSNQGGSPLHF. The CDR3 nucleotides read TGTGCCAGCAGTTACTCGAACCAGGGAGGGTCACCCCTCCACTTT.

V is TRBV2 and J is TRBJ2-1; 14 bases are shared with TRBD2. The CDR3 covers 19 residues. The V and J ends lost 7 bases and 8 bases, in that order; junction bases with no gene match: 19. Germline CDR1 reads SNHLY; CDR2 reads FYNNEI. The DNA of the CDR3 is TGTGCCAGCAACACCCCGCCGGGACTAGCGGGAGAGTCCGAGGATGAGCAGTTCTTC. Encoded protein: CASNTPPGLAGESEDEQFF.

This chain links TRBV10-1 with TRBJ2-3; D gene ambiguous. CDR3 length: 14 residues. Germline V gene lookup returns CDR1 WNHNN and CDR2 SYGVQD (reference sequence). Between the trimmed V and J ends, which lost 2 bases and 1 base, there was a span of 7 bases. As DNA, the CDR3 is TGCGCCAGCAGTGAGGCCAGCGGCACAGATACGCAGTATTTT. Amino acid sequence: CASSEASGTDTQYF.

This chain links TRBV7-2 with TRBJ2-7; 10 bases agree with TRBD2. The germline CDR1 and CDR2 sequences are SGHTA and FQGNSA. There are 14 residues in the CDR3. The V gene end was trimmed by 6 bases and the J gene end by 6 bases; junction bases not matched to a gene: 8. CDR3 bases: TGTGCCAGCAGTGCCGGGACTAGCGTGGGCGAGCAGTACTTC. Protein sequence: CASSAGTSVGEQYF.